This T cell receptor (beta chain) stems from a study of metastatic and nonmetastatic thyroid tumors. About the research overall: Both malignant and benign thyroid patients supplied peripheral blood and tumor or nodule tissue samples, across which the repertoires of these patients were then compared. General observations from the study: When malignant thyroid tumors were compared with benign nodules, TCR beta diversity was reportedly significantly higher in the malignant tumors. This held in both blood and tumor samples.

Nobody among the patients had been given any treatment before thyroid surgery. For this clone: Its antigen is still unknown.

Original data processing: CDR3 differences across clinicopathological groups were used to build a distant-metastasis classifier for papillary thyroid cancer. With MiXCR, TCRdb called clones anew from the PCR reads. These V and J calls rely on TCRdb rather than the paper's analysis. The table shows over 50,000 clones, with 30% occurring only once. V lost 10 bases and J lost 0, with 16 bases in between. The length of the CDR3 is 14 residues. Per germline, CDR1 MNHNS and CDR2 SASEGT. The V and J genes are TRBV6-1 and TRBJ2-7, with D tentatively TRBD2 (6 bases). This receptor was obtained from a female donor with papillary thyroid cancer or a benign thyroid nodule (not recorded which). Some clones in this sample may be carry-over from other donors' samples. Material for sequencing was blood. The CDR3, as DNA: TGTGCCATCTCCCGGGACTGGAACTCCTACGAGCAGTACTTC. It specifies CAISRDWNSYEQYF.